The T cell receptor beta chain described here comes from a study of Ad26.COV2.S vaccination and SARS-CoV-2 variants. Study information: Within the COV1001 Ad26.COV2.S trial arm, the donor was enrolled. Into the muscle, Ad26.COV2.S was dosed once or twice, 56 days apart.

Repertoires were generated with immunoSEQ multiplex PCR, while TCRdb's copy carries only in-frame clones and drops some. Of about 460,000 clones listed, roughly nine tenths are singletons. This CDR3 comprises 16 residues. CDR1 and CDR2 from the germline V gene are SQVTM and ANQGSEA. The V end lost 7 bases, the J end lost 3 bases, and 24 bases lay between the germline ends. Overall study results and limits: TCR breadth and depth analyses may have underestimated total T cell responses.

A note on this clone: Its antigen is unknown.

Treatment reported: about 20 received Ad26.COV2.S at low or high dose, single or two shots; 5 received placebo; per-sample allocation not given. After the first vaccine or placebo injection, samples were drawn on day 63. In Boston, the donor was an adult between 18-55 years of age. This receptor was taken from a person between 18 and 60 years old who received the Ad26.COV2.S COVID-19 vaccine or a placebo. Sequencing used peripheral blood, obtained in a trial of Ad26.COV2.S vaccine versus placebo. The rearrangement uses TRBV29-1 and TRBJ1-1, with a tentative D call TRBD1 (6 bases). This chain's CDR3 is CSAGPPRWRGDTEAFF. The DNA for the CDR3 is TGCAGCGCCGGGCCACCAAGGTGGAGGGGGGACACTGAAGCTTTCTTT. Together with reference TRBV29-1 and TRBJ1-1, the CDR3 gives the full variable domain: SAVISQKPSRDICQRGTSLTIQCQVDSQVTMMFWYRQQPGQSLTLIATANQGSEATYESGFVIDKFPISRPNLTFSTLTVSNMSPEDSSIYLCSAGPPRWRGDTEAFFGQGTRLTVV.